These 18 T cell receptor beta chains originate from one sample sequenced in a study of cytomegalovirus exposure and HLA in healthy donors. The PCR was carried out with 60 Vbeta primers and 13 Jbeta primers. Assay: immunoSEQ multiplex PCR; the TCRdb copy retains only in-frame clones and omits some. The sample holds 150,000 to 200,000 clones, about 80% seen once. The specimen was PBMCs. These receptors came from a man aged 18 to 30 in good health and CMV-seropositive.

This clone was detected only once. V usage is TRBV19 and J usage is TRBJ2-3, with a tentative D call TRBD2 (6 bases). Germline loops: CDR1 LNHDA, CDR2 SQIVND (reference sequence). V lost 3 bases to trimming and J lost 11 bases, with 12 bases between them. There are 12 residues in the CDR3. The CDR3 sequence is CASSMGGREQYF. DNA of the CDR3: TGTGCCAGTAGTATGGGGGGACGGGAGCAGTATTTT.

The chain combines TRBV11-2 with TRBJ1-5; D is unresolved. Per germline, CDR1 SGHAT and CDR2 FQNNGV. CDR3 size: 13 residues. Trimming took 0 bases from V and 6 from J, leaving 6 bases between them. CDR3 in DNA: TGTGCCAGCAGCTTAGAGATCGGTCAGCCCCAGCATTTT. This encodes CASSLEIGQPQHF.

This clone was observed once. This chain connects TRBV14 to TRBJ1-1; D gene ambiguous. This CDR3 is 12 amino acids long. Looked up from germline, CDR1 is SGHDN and CDR2 is FVKESK. Trimming stripped 4 bases from V and 8 bases from J, with 11 bases between. This CDR3 reads CASSPDTLEAFF. The CDR3 DNA is TGTGCCAGCAGCCCCGACACGCTCGAAGCTTTCTTT.

This chain joins TRBV14 and TRBJ1-2, with 7 bases that match TRBD1. The CDR3 is 13 amino acids. CDR1 is SGHDN and CDR2 is FVKESK in the germline V gene. The V segment lost 4 bases and the J segment 5 bases; nucleotides outside the gene matches: 4. For the CDR3, the DNA is TGTGCCAGCAGCCGGACAGGCCATTATGGCTACACCTTC. Protein product: CASSRTGHYGYTF.

V usage is TRBV5-1 and J usage is TRBJ1-1, with D unclear. Germline lookup yields CDR1 SGHRS and CDR2 YFSETQ. Trimming left V 4 bases short and J 4 bases short, with 8 bases between. CDR3 length equals 12 residues. For the CDR3, the DNA is TGCGCCAGCAGCCAACTAGGCACTGAAGCTTTCTTT. Residues: CASSQLGTEAFF.

CDR3 bases: TGCGCCAGCAGCTTGAACAGGGGGAGCATGAACACTGAAGCTTTCTTT. Translated: CASSLNRGSMNTEAFF. The chain recombines TRBV5-1 with TRBJ1-1; 8 bases match TRBD1. The length of the CDR3 is 16 residues. Germline CDR1 SGHRS, CDR2 YFSETQ. The V and J ends lost 1 base and 0 bases, in that order; junction bases with no gene match: 5. Full variable domain (missing parts from reference TRBV5-1 and TRBJ1-1): KAGVTQTPRYLIKTRGQQVTLSCSPISGHRSVSWYQQTPGQGLQFLFEYFSETQRNKGNFPGRFSGRQFSNSRSEMNVSTLELGDSALYLCASSLNRGSMNTEAFFGQGTRLTVV.

The chain combines TRBV11-3 with TRBJ2-3; 7 bases align to TRBD2. The trim removed 6 bases at V and 0 bases at J, leaving 3 bases unmatched. The germline V gene encodes CDR1 SGHNT and CDR2 YENEEA. The CDR3 length is 14 residues. The CDR3 region has the DNA TGTGCCAGCAGTTCCGGGGGGAGCACAGATACGCAGTATTTT. Translated, it gives CASSSGGSTDTQYF.

This clone has more than one count but fewer than ten. The chain couples TRBV7-2 to TRBJ2-5, with 10 bases aligning to TRBD1. CDR3 length: 15 residues. CDR1 is SGHTA and CDR2 is FQGNSA in the germline V gene. With V trimmed by 5 bases and J by 3 bases, 6 bases remained unmatched. The CDR3 loop is CASSGGGTGEETQYF. CDR3 DNA: TGTGCCAGCAGCGGGGGGGGGACAGGGGAAGAGACCCAGTACTTC. The full variable domain, with the rest looked up from reference TRBV7-2 and TRBJ2-5, is GAGVSQSPSNKVTEKGKDVELRCDPISGHTALYWYRQSLGQGLEFLIYFQGNSAPDKSGLPSDRFSAERTGGSVSTLTIQRTQQEDSAVYLCASSGGGTGEETQYFGPGTRLLVL.

This chain connects TRBV11-3 to TRBJ2-3; D gene ambiguous. The CDR3 is 14 residues long. The ends were cut back, 5 bases at V and 4 bases at J, with 13 bases in the middle. CDR1 is SGHNT, CDR2 YENEEA, per germline. The CDR3 sequence is CASSPLESPDTQYF. The CDR3 DNA sequence: TGTGCCAGCAGCCCCCTTGAGTCCCCAGATACGCAGTATTTT.

The chain is built from TRBV7-3 and TRBJ2-1; D is uncertain. The CDR3 contains 14 residues. Germline CDR1 is SGHTA and CDR2 is FQGTGA. Trimming removed 0 bases at V and 5 bases at J, with 8 bases between. Here the CDR3 reads CASSLTQENNEQFF. The CDR3 DNA reads as TGTGCCAGCAGCTTAACGCAGGAAAACAATGAGCAGTTCTTC.

The chain employs TRBV9 and TRBJ2-1; D gene uncertain. The CDR3 length is 14 residues. Germline CDR1 SGDLS, CDR2 YYNGEE. V gave up 3 bases and J gave up 9 bases, with 16 bases separating them. The CDR3 nucleotides read TGTGCCAGCAGCGCCATCTCCCCTGCTAGTGAGCAGTTCTTC. This sequence encodes CASSAISPASEQFF.

The chain uses TRBV28 and TRBJ2-7, with 14 bases matching TRBD2. The CDR3 runs 16 residues. V lost 4 bases, J lost 3 bases, and 5 bases stayed unmatched. CDR1 MDHEN and CDR2 SYDVKM come from the germline V gene. The CDR3 loop reads CASSSSGTSGSYEQYF. The CDR3 DNA is TGTGCCAGCAGTTCCTCCGGGACTAGCGGGAGCTACGAGCAGTACTTC. Full variable domain (remainder filled in from reference TRBV28 and TRBJ2-7): DVKVTQSSRYLVKRTGEKVFLECVQDMDHENMFWYRQDPGLGLRLIYFSYDVKMKEKGDIPEGYSVSREKKERFSLILESASTNQTSMYLCASSSSGTSGSYEQYFGPGTRLTVT.

The chain links TRBV6-1 to TRBJ1-1, with D uncertain. Germline CDR1 and CDR2: MNHNS and SASEGT. The CDR3 length is 14 residues. Between the trimmed V and J ends, which lost 8 bases and 5 bases, there was a span of 18 bases. The CDR3 DNA sequence: TGTGCCAGCCATCCTAGATCCGGCGGGACTGAAGCTTTCTTT. This gives the protein CASHPRSGGTEAFF.

This sequence joins TRBV4-1 and TRBJ2-7, with 7 nucleotides matching TRBD1. There are 17 residues in the CDR3. J lost 0 bases, V lost 0 bases, and 8 bases had no gene match. Germline V CDR1 and CDR2: MGHRA, YSYEKL. CDR3 nucleotide sequence: TGCGCCAGCAGCCAAGAAACTTGGACAGGAAGCTCCTACGAGCAGTACTTC. Translated: CASSQETWTGSSYEQYF.

A few counts support this clone. DNA of the CDR3: TGCGCCAGCAGCTTGAGTGTAGTTGCAGGGGGCGGTGAAGCTTTCTTT. Protein: CASSLSVVAGGGEAFF. V and J are TRBV5-1 and TRBJ1-1; 8 nucleotides align to TRBD1. The CDR3 totals 16 residues. Germline V gives CDR1 SGHRS, CDR2 YFSETQ. The V segment lost 1 base and the J segment 7 bases; nucleotides outside the gene matches: 12. Full variable domain (remainder filled in from reference TRBV5-1 and TRBJ1-1): KAGVTQTPRYLIKTRGQQVTLSCSPISGHRSVSWYQQTPGQGLQFLFEYFSETQRNKGNFPGRFSGRQFSNSRSEMNVSTLELGDSALYLCASSLSVVAGGGEAFFGQGTRLTVV.

The V call is TRBV18, the J call TRBJ2-6, with 7 bases matching TRBD1. CDR1 KGHSH and CDR2 LQKENI come from the germline V gene. Trimming took 1 base from V and 2 from J; bases not matched to a gene: 5. CDR3 length: 17 residues. The CDR3 DNA reads TGTGCCAGCTCACCACAGGGGGCAATAGCTGGGGCCAACGTCCTGACTTTC. Protein: CASSPQGAIAGANVLTF.

V gene TRBV9 combines with J gene TRBJ1-4; 7 nucleotides match TRBD1. J was trimmed by 3 bases and V by 2 bases; bases with no gene match: 4. The CDR3 is made up of 15 amino acids. From germline, CDR1 is SGDLS and CDR2 YYNGEE. CDR3 amino acids: CASSVTGRPNEKLFF. CDR3 coding DNA: TGTGCCAGCAGCGTGACAGGGAGGCCTAATGAAAAACTGTTTTTT.

This clone was detected once. The V and J genes are TRBV28 and TRBJ2-7; D gene uncertain. This CDR3 is built from 11 residues. CDR1 MDHEN and CDR2 SYDVKM come from the germline V gene. Trimming shortened V by 2 bases and J by 4 bases, and 3 bases separated the two germline ends. CDR3 region: CASSLEYEQYF. The CDR3 DNA sequence: TGTGCCAGCAGTTTAGAGTACGAGCAGTACTTC. The full variable domain, in which reference TRBV28 and TRBJ2-7 provide the parts outside the CDR3, is DVKVTQSSRYLVKRTGEKVFLECVQDMDHENMFWYRQDPGLGLRLIYFSYDVKMKEKGDIPEGYSVSREKKERFSLILESASTNQTSMYLCASSLEYEQYFGPGTRLTVT.